A single sample gave rise to the 20 T cell receptor beta chains below, sequenced in a study of cytomegalovirus exposure and HLA in healthy donors. Primers for the PCR totalled 60 Vbeta and 13 Jbeta. Sequencing used immunoSEQ multiplex PCR; TCRdb keeps in-frame clones, though not all of them. The data contain fewer than 150,000 clones, 70% to 80% of them seen just once; the ten biggest clones take up under 4.5%. Sequencing input: PBMCs. Every receptor here comes from a man younger than 30 in good health and CMV-seronegative.

This clone appeared a few times. The chain links TRBV6-6 to TRBJ1-1, with D hard to call. The CDR3 consists of 15 residues. V lost 6 bases and J lost 1, with 15 bases in between. CDR1 is MNHNY and CDR2 is SVGAGI in the germline V gene (reference sequence). The CDR3 coding sequence is TGTGCCAGCAGGTCCTCTCCCCAGTGGAACACTGAAGCTTTCTTT. This gives the protein CASRSSPQWNTEAFF.

The chain couples TRBV18 to TRBJ2-6; 9 bases map to TRBD2. Germline values: CDR1 KGHSH, CDR2 LQKENI. V shed 3 bases and J 0 bases; nucleotides not matched to a gene: 12. The CDR3 length is 20 residues. CDR3 sequence reads: CASSPLLAGSLGSGANVLTF. CDR3 bases: TGTGCCAGCTCACCGTTACTAGCGGGTTCCCTGGGCTCTGGGGCCAACGTCCTGACTTTC.

This clone was seen a handful of times. The J gene is TRBJ1-2, the V gene TRBV11-3; D call uncertain. Per germline, CDR1 SGHNT and CDR2 YENEEA. The CDR3 has 13 residues. With 2 bases removed from V and 7 bases from J, the gap between germline ends came to 11 bases. The CDR3 reads CASSLSRAVGYTF. In DNA form, the CDR3 reads TGTGCCAGCAGCTTAAGCCGCGCGGTTGGCTACACCTTC.

Of note for this clone: This sample includes further DNA sequences coding for the same CDR3. The V call is TRBV6-7, the J call TRBJ1-1, with 7 nucleotides matching TRBD1. TRBV6-7 falls under the ORF class, with uncertain function. The CDR3 runs 16 residues. Germline trimming cut 1 base from V and 6 bases from J; bases unmatched to any gene: 11. CDR3 nucleotide sequence: TGTGCCAGCAGTTACTGGATAGAGACAGGGTGGTCTGAAGCTTTCTTT. It encodes CASSYWIETGWSEAFF.

The chain carries TRBV11-2 and TRBJ2-7, with D maybe TRBD2 (6 bases). Germline loops: CDR1 SGHAT, CDR2 FQNNGV. The V end was cut by 3 bases, the J end by 5 bases, with 17 bases between. The CDR3 loop spans 15 amino acids. CDR3 nucleotide sequence: TGTGCCAGCAGCTTGAGTCCGGGGGTGGGAAACGAGCAGTACTTC. Translated: CASSLSPGVGNEQYF.

The V call is TRBV11-3, the J call TRBJ2-5; D is perhaps TRBD1 (6 bases). The V end lost 5 bases, the J end lost 2 bases, and 9 bases lay between the germline ends. This CDR3 region has 13 residues. Germline V gene data show CDR1 as SGHNT and CDR2 as YENEEA. CDR3 coding DNA: TGTGCCAGCAGCCCGGACAGACAAGAGACCCAGTACTTC. The encoded protein is CASSPDRQETQYF.

V and J are TRBV9 and TRBJ2-1; 8 nucleotides align to TRBD1. V was pared by 6 bases and J by 6 bases, with 2 bases of the junction left unmatched. The CDR3 runs to 12 residues. Germline V gene sequence: CDR1 SGDLS, CDR2 YYNGEE. The CDR3 region is CASTGQGNEQFF. The CDR3, as DNA: TGTGCCAGCACCGGACAGGGCAATGAGCAGTTCTTC.

This clone showed up just a few times. The chain couples TRBV5-1 to TRBJ2-7, with 9 bases fitting TRBD1. Germline V gene sequence: CDR1 SGHRS, CDR2 YFSETQ. This CDR3 region has 13 residues. J gave up 5 bases and V 2 bases, and 2 bases lay outside the gene matches. CDR3 nucleotide sequence: TGCGCCAGCAGCTTCGACAGGGGGGACGAGCAGTACTTC. This translates into CASSFDRGDEQYF. Complete variable domain (other parts from reference TRBV5-1 and TRBJ2-7): KAGVTQTPRYLIKTRGQQVTLSCSPISGHRSVSWYQQTPGQGLQFLFEYFSETQRNKGNFPGRFSGRQFSNSRSEMNVSTLELGDSALYLCASSFDRGDEQYFGPGTRLTVT.

The V call is TRBV6-5, the J call TRBJ1-5, with 9 bases matching TRBD1. This CDR3 region has 14 residues. Germline V gives CDR1 MNHEY, CDR2 SVGAGI. V shed 2 bases, J shed 4 bases, and the junction held 0 bases outside the gene matches. This chain's CDR3 is CASSYGTGNQPQHF. CDR3 bases: TGTGCCAGCAGTTACGGGACAGGGAATCAGCCCCAGCATTTT.

This chain links TRBV19 with TRBJ2-2; 9 positions agree with TRBD2. Looked up from germline, CDR1 is LNHDA and CDR2 is SQIVND (reference sequence). V lost 3 bases, J lost 3 bases, and 14 bases stayed unmatched. This CDR3 spans 19 amino acids. The CDR3 protein is CASSISPYAGGKYTGELFF. CDR3 nucleotides: TGTGCCAGTAGTATTTCCCCCTACGCGGGGGGGAAGTACACCGGGGAGCTGTTTTTT.

This clone was detected once. The rearrangement uses TRBV5-1 and TRBJ2-1; 10 bases fit TRBD2. CDR1 and CDR2 (germline): SGHRS, YFSETQ. V lost 5 bases, J lost 8 bases, and 4 bases stayed unmatched. This CDR3 is 13 amino acids long. CDR3: CASRSSGGYEQFF. The CDR3, as DNA: TGCGCCAGCAGGTCTAGCGGGGGTTATGAGCAGTTCTTC.

This chain connects TRBV5-1 to TRBJ2-7, with 7 nucleotides matching TRBD1. The germline gives CDR1 SGHRS, CDR2 YFSETQ. The CDR3 has 13 amino acids. The V segment lost 4 bases and the J segment 4 bases; nucleotides outside the gene matches: 5. CDR3: CASSRDRTYEQYF. Here the CDR3 DNA reads TGCGCCAGCAGCCGGGACAGAACTTACGAGCAGTACTTC.

V gene TRBV7-3 combines with J gene TRBJ2-1; TRBD2 agrees at 9 bases. The CDR3 covers 14 residues. CDR1 is SGHTA and CDR2 is FQGTGA in the germline V gene. Trimming removed 8 bases from V and 12 bases from J; junction bases left unmatched: 14. Here the CDR3 DNA reads TGTGCCAGCGCCCCTAGCGGGGAGCTCGCGGTGCAGTTCTTC. This codes for CASAPSGELAVQFF.

This chain uses TRBV6-5 with TRBJ1-1, with D perhaps matching TRBD1 (5 bases). Trimming shortened V by 5 bases and J by 3 bases, and 16 bases separated the two germline ends. Germline V lookup: CDR1 MNHEY, CDR2 SVGAGI. The CDR3 spans 15 residues. CDR3 DNA sequence: TGTGCCAGCAGTCCCGACACTCTAGGGGACACTGAAGCTTTCTTT. Its translation is CASSPDTLGDTEAFF.

This chain joins TRBV18 and TRBJ1-3, with 7 bases matching TRBD1. With V trimmed by 3 bases and J by 0 bases, 8 bases remained unmatched. Germline V gene data show CDR1 as KGHSH and CDR2 as LQKENI. The length of the CDR3 is 17 residues. The CDR3 nucleotides read TGTGCCAGCTCACCCACAGGGGTAAGGAGCTCTGGAAACACCATATATTTT. It yields the protein CASSPTGVRSSGNTIYF.

J is TRBJ2-5 and V is TRBV4-1, with D perhaps matching TRBD1 (7 bases). Germline V gene lookup returns CDR1 MGHRA and CDR2 YSYEKL. The V gene lost 3 bases and the J gene lost 1 base, with 18 bases spanning the gap. The CDR3 runs to 17 residues. The CDR3 nucleotides are TGCGCCAGCAGCCAGGGGGGTAACAGGGGAGGCCAAGAGACCCAGTACTTC. This gives the protein CASSQGGNRGGQETQYF.

J is TRBJ2-2 and V is TRBV4-2, with unresolved D. This CDR3 spans 16 amino acids. Trimming cost V 0 bases and J 1 base, with 9 bases left between them. Germline V CDR1 and CDR2: LGHNA, YNFKEQ. The CDR3 here is CASSQDLGRNTGELFF. Here the CDR3 DNA reads TGTGCCAGCAGCCAAGATCTAGGCAGGAACACCGGGGAGCTGTTTTTT.

The chain is built from TRBV5-1 and TRBJ2-5; possible D gene TRBD2, 6 bases. The J call could be wrong; TRBJ2-7 is a better fit for the DNA end. Germline V CDR1 and CDR2: SGHRS, YFSETQ. CDR3 length: 15 amino acids. The CDR3 DNA reads TGCGCCAGCAGCTTGGCGCCCGGGAGCCCCTACGAGCAGTACTTC. Its translation is CASSLAPGSPYEQYF.

The rearrangement links TRBV14 to TRBJ1-2, with D perhaps matching TRBD1 (6 bases). This CDR3 has 15 amino acids. V was cut by 1 base and J by 7 bases, with 16 bases left in between. Germline CDR1 reads SGHDN; CDR2 reads FVKESK. CDR3 sequence reads: CASSQVTRGGAGYTF. As DNA, the CDR3 is TGTGCCAGCAGCCAAGTGACCCGGGGGGGGGCTGGCTACACCTTC.

The J gene is TRBJ1-2, the V gene TRBV2, with 7 bases fitting TRBD1. V gave up 5 bases and J gave up 5 bases; unmatched junction bases: 8. CDR1 SNHLY and CDR2 FYNNEI come from the germline V gene. The CDR3 totals 14 residues. In DNA form, the CDR3 reads TGTGCCAGCAGTACAGGGGTAGGGGGTTATGGCTACACCTTC. Its translation: CASSTGVGGYGYTF.